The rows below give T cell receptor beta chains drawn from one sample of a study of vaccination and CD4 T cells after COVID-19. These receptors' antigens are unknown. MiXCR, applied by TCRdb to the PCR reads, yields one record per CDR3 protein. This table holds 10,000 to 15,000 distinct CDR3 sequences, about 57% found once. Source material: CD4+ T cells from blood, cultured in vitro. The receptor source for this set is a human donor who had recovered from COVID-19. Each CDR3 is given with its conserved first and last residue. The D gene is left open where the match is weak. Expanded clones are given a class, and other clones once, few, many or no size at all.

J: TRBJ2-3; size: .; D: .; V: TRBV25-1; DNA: TGTGCCAGCAGTGAATTTGAGGGTAACACAGATACGCAGTATTTT; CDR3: CASSEFEGNTDTQYF
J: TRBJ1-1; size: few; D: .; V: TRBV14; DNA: TGTGCCAGCAGCCTTCTGGGGCCCAGAGCAACTGAAGCTTTCTTT; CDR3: CASSLLGPRATEAFF
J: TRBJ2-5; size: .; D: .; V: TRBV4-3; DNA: TGCGCCAGCAGCCTCGGATCAGGGCGAGGGGAGACCCAGTACTTC; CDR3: CASSLGSGRGETQYF
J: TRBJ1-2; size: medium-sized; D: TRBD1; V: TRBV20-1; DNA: TGCAGTGCGCCCACAGGGGGCGGCGTAGGTGGCTACACCTTC; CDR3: CSAPTGGGVGGYTF
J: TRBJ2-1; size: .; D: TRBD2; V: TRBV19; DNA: TGTGCCAGTGGAACGGGACTAGCGGGGGGGCCGTCCAACAATGAGCAGTTCTTC; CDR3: CASGTGLAGGPSNNEQFF
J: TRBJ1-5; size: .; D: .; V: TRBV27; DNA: TGTGCCAGCAGCTGGACAGGCAATCAGCCCCAGCATTTT; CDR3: CASSWTGNQPQHF
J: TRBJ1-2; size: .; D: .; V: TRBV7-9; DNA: TGTGCCAGCAGCTTACCGGGGCGCGGCTACACCTTC; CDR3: CASSLPGRGYTF
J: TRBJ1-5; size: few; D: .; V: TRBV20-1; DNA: TGCAGTGCGGAACGACACTCTTCGGGTCAGCCCCAGCATTTT; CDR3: CSAERHSSGQPQHF
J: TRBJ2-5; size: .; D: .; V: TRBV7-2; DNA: TGTGCCAGCAGCTTAAGTCGTCGGTTCGCTTCCGAGACCCAGTACTTC; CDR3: CASSLSRRFASETQYF
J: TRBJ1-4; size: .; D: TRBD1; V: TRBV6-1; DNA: TGTGCCAGCAGTCGGACAGGCTACGAAAAACTGTTTTTT; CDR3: CASSRTGYEKLFF
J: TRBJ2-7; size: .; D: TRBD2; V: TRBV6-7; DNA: TGTGCCAGCAGTTTTAGGACTAGCGAGAAGAACTCCTACGAGCAGTACTTC; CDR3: CASSFRTSEKNSYEQYF
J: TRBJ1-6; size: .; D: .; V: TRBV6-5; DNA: TGTGCCAGCAGTTACTCGAAAGGGGGGAGTGGTAATTCACCCCTCCACTTT; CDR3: CASSYSKGGSGNSPLHF
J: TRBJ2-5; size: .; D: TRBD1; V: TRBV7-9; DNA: TGTGCCAGCAGCTCCAGGGGGCCAGAGACCCAGTACTTC; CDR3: CASSSRGPETQYF
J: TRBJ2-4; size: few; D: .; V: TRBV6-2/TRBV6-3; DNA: TGTGCCAGCAGTTACGCTCGGGGGAGAGCCAAAAACATTCAGTACTTC; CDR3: CASSYARGRAKNIQYF
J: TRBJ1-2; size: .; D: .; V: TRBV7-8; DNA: TGTGCCAGCAGCTTAGAGGGGATGGACTATGGCTACACCTTC; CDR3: CASSLEGMDYGYTF
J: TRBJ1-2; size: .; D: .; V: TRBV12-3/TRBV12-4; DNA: TGTGCCAGCAGTCCACAGACCTATGGCTACACCTTC; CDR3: CASSPQTYGYTF
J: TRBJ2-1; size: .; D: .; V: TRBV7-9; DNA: TGTGCCAGCATCCTTTCCCCCGACGGCAGCTCCTACAATGAGCAGTTCTTC; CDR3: CASILSPDGSSYNEQFF
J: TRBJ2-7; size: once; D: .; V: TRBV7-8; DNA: TGTGCCAGCAGCGCGGCATCTACAGGGTCCAGCTCCTACGAGCAGTACTTC; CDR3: CASSAASTGSSSYEQYF
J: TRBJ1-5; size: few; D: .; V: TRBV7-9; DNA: TGTGCCAGCAGTAGAGGAGGGCCAGATAGCAATCAGCCCCAGCATTTT; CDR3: CASSRGGPDSNQPQHF
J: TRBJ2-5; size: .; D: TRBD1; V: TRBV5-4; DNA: TGTGCCAGCAGCTTCCAACGGACAGGCAGCCAAGAGACCCAGTACTTC; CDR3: CASSFQRTGSQETQYF
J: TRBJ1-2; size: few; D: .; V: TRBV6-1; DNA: TGTGCCAGCAGTGAATTCGTAGGGGTAAACTATGGCTACACCTTC; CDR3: CASSEFVGVNYGYTF
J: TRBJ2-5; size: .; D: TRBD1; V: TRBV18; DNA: TGTGCCAGCTCATTGGGACAGCAAGAGACCCAGTACTTC; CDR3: CASSLGQQETQYF
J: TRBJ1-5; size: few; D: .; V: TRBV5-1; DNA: TGCGCCAGCAGCTTGGGGGCAGGGGTAGGACAGCCCCAGCATTTT; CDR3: CASSLGAGVGQPQHF
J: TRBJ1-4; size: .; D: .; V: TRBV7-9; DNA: TGTGCCAGCTGTTCCCTATCGAGGGGTCGTAGGACTAATGAAAAACTGTTTTTT; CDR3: CASCSLSRGRRTNEKLFF
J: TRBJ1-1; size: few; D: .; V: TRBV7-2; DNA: TGTGCCAGCAGCTTAGATTTGTGGGCAGAAGAAGCTTTCTTT; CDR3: CASSLDLWAEEAFF
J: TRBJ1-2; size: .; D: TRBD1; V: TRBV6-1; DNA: TGTGCCAGCAGCACTCGGATCTATGGACAGGGCTATGGCTACACCTTC; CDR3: CASSTRIYGQGYGYTF
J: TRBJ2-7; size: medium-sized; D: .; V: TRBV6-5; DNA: TGTGCCAGCAGTTACTCGTTCGGGCAGGGAACCTCCTACGAGCAGTACTTC; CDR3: CASSYSFGQGTSYEQYF
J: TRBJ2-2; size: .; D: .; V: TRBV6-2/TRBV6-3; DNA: TGTGCCAGCTCTGAGGCTAGCGAAGGCCCGAACACCGGGGAGCTGTTTTTT; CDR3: CASSEASEGPNTGELFF
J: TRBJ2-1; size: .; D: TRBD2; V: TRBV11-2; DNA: TGTGCCAGCAGCTTATTGCGAGCGGGGGGGCCCCACAATGAGCAGTTCTTC; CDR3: CASSLLRAGGPHNEQFF
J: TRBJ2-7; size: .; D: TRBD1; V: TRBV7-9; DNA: TGCGCCAGCAGCCCTGACAGGGTTGACTACGAGCAGTACTTC; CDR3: CASSPDRVDYEQYF
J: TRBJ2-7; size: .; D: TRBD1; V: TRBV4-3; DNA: TGCGCCAGCAGCCAAGGGACAGGCGACTCCTACGAGCAGTACTTC; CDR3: CASSQGTGDSYEQYF
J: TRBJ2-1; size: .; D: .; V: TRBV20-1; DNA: TGCAGTGCTAGAGCCCAAGACAGGCTGTACAATGAGCAGTTCTTC; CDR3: CSARAQDRLYNEQFF
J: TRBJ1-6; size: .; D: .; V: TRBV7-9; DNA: TGTGCCAGCAGCTTAGCGGGAGATAATTCACCCCTCCACTTT; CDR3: CASSLAGDNSPLHF
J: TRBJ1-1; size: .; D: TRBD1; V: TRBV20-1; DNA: TGCAGTGCTAGCTCCGGACAGGGGAGGCCGAACACTGAAGCTTTCTTT; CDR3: CSASSGQGRPNTEAFF
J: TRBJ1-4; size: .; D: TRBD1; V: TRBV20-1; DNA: TGCAGTGCTAGAGCAGGGGGAGGTGAAAAACTGTTTTTT; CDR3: CSARAGGGEKLFF
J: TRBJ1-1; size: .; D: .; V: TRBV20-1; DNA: TGCAGTGCACCCCGACAGCGTATGAACACTGAAGCTTTCTTT; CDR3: CSAPRQRMNTEAFF
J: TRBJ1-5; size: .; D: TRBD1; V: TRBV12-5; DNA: TGTGCTAGTGGTACCGGGGACAGGGACCCTTATAGCAATCAGCCCCAGCATTTT; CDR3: CASGTGDRDPYSNQPQHF
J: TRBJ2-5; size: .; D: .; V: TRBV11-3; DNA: TGTGCCAGCAGCTCCGGTCGGGACGGGGAGACCCAGTACTTC; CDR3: CASSSGRDGETQYF
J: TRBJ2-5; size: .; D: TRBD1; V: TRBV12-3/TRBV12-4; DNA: TGTGCCAGCAGTCGGGGACAGGGGATAAGGGAGACCCAGTACTTC; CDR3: CASSRGQGIRETQYF
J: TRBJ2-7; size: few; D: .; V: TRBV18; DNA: TGTGCCAGCTCACCACGGGAAGTAGACTACGAGCAGTACTTC; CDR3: CASSPREVDYEQYF
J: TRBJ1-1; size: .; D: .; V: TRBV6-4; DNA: TGTGCCAGCAGCCAAGCCAGGGACACTGAAGCTTTCTTT; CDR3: CASSQARDTEAFF
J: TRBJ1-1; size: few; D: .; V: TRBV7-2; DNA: TGTGCCAGCAGCTTAGCGGAGGGGGACGCTTTCTTT; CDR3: CASSLAEGDAFF
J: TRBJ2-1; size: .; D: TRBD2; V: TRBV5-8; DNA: TGTGCCAGCAGCCCCGACGCGACTAGCGGGAGTAGTCTGTTCTTC; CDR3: CASSPDATSGSSLFF
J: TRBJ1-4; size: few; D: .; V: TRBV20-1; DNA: TGCAGTGCCAGCCTGCAGGGAAAACTGTTTTTT; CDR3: CSASLQGKLFF
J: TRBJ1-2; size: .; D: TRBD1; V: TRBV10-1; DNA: TGCGCCAGCAGTGAGAGGGACAGGGGCTATGGCTACACCTTC; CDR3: CASSERDRGYGYTF
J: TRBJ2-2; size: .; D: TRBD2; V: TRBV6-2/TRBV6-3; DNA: TGTGCCAGCAGGAATAGCGGGAGTCGCACCGGGGAGCTGTTTTTT; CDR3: CASRNSGSRTGELFF
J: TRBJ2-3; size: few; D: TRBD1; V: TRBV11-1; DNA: TGTGCCAGCAGCTGGACAGGGCGGGACACAGATACGCAGTATTTT; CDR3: CASSWTGRDTDTQYF
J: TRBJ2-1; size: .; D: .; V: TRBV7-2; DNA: TGTGCCAGCAGCTTAGCGATGAACAGCTACAATGAGCAGTTCTTC; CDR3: CASSLAMNSYNEQFF
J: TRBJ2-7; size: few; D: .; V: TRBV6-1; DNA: TGTGCCAGCAGGACACTAGCCACCTCCTCCTACGAGCAGTACTTC; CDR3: CASRTLATSSYEQYF
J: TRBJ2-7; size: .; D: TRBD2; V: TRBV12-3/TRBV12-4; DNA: TGTGCCAGCCGACTAGCGGGGGAGTACGAGCAGTACTTC; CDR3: CASRLAGEYEQYF
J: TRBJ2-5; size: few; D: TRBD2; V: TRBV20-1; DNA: TGCAGTGCTGGTAGCGGGGGGGCCCGAGAGACCCAGTACTTC; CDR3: CSAGSGGARETQYF